This T cell receptor beta chain was retrieved from a study of cytomegalovirus exposure and HLA in healthy donors. With 60 Vbeta and 13 Jbeta primers, the PCR was carried out. TCRdb keeps only in-frame clones here, not all; method: immunoSEQ multiplex PCR. The sample has under 75,000 clones; roughly 88% are singletons. CDR1 is SGHTA and CDR2 is FQGTGA in the germline V gene. CDR3 length: 14 amino acids. The chain combines TRBV7-3 with TRBJ2-5; 10 bases align to TRBD2. The J call is doubtful: the DNA matches TRBJ2-7 better. The specimen was PBMCs. This TCR derives from a woman aged 25 to 39 in good health and CMV-seronegative. In DNA, the CDR3 is TGTGCCAGCAGCCCGTACGGGACTAGCGACGAGCAGTACTTC. This gives the protein CASSPYGTSDEQYF.